Sequencing of this TCR beta chain was carried out in a study of cytomegalovirus exposure and HLA in healthy donors. The wider study: Earlier sequencing of around 190 million T cells yielded about 120 million unique TCR beta sequences. Study-level results: Of the V segments, some could not be distinguished, including TRBV6-2 and TRBV6-3, and were excluded. The majority of TCR sequences were rare, yet some public TCRs appeared in many donors.

This CDR3 contains 15 residues. The germline CDR1 and CDR2 sequences are SGDLS and YYNGEE. Deletions cut 4 bases from V and 4 bases from J, with 15 bases between. About this clone itself: The antigen remains unidentified.

This PCR relied on a set of 60 Vbeta primers and 13 Jbeta primers. Sequencing was performed with immunoSEQ multiplex PCR; in TCRdb, only in-frame clones are kept and a portion is missing. This table has 85,000 to 100,000 clones, under 75% appearing once. The TCR comes from a human donor in good health. Specimen: PBMCs. The V gene is TRBV9, the J gene TRBJ2-1; TRBD1 is a possible D gene (8 bases). CDR3 in amino acids: CASSQTGGAYNEQFF. CDR3 sequence (DNA): TGTGCCAGCAGCCAAACAGGGGGGGCTTACAATGAGCAGTTCTTC. Looking up the rest from reference TRBV9 and TRBJ2-1 gives the full variable domain: DSGVTQTPKHLITATGQRVTLRCSPRSGDLSVYWYQQSLDQGLQFLIQYYNGEERAKGNILERFSAQQFPDLHSELNLSSLELGDSALYFCASSQTGGAYNEQFFGPGTRLTVL.